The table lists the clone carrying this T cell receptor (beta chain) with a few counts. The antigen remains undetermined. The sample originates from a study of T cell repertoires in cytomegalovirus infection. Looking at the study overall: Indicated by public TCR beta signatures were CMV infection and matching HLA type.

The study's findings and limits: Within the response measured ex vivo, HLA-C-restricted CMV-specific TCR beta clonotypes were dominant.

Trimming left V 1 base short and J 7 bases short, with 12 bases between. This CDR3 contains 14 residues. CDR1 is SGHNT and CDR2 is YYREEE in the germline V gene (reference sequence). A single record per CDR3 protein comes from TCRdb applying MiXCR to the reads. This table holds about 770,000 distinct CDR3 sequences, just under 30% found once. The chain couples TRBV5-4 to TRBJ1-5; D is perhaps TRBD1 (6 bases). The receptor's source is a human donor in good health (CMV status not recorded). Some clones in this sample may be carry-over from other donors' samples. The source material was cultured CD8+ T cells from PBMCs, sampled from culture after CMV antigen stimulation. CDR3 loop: CASSLWGLGQPQHF. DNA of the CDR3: TGTGCCAGCAGCTTGTGGGGGCTCGGACAGCCCCAGCATTTT. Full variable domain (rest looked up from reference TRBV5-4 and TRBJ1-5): ETGVTQSPTHLIKTRGQQVTLRCSSQSGHNTVSWYQQALGQGPQFIFQYYREEENGRGNFPPRFSGLQFPNYSSELNVNALELDDSALYLCASSLWGLGQPQHFGDGTRLSIL.